This entry describes one T cell receptor (beta chain). There are many counts of this clonotype. Its antigen is unknown. Base qualities were left out, and no much larger clone turns up one base away. Hyperthyroidism was considered stable if no progression to ophthalmopathy occurred within 18 months of follow-up. The hyperthyroidism patients were 18 to 65 years old and newly diagnosed, with a disease duration of less than 2 months. Anyone with other autoimmune diseases, uncontrolled infections, pregnancy or lactation was excluded from the study. Diagnosis was based on clinical symptoms, serum thyroxine, TRAb, thyroid ultrasound and orbital computed tomography. Using Ficoll-Paque density gradient centrifugation, PBMCs were isolated from about 10 ml of fresh peripheral blood. Total RNA was extracted with Trizol reagent and quality-checked on an Agilent 2100 Bioanalyzer. The data were taken from a study of Graves' ophthalmopathy and Graves' hyperthyroidism (dated by TCRdb to 2016 to 2019). Concerning the study at large: Peripheral blood was collected at initial diagnosis, before any treatment. The study used signatures of the TCR beta repertoire to tell Graves' ophthalmopathy apart from Graves' hyperthyroidism and to predict which patients would progress to ophthalmopathy. In total, 135 blood samples were TCR-sequenced: roughly 45 ophthalmopathy, some 80 hyperthyroidism and approximately 17 hyperthyroidism-to-ophthalmopathy patients. To explore V-J signatures distinguishing ophthalmopathy from hyperthyroidism, a discovery set of about 99 patients (roughly 45 ophthalmopathy, 57 stable hyperthyroidism) was enrolled. An independent validation cohort was composed of around 19 hyperthyroidism patients and 17 patients who later progressed from hyperthyroidism to ophthalmopathy. In about six hyperthyroidism patients, the T-cell repertoires found in thyroid tissue were compared with those found in blood. After sampling, hyperthyroidism patients received methimazole starting at 30 mg daily, and ophthalmopathy patients received high-dose intravenous methylprednisolone. For training and testing, the 95 to 100 patients in the discovery cohort were randomly divided in a 7:3 ratio.

TCR beta CDR3 regions were amplified from RNA transcripts for repertoire sequencing. The first round of RT-PCR was done with HTBI primers and the Qiagen OneStep RT-PCR kit, and was followed by a second round of multiplex PCR, then size selection and purification. Libraries were sequenced paired-end with 100 bp reads on an Illumina HiSeq2000. The published analysis was carried out like this. SOAPnuke was used to process the reads, removing any read that contained adapters or uncalled bases, had a mean Phred below 15, or lacked an exact match to the constant primer or identifier. COPE v1.2.5 was used to merge high-quality paired reads. Unique nucleotide sequences were defined as clonotypes and aligned to IMGT TRB V, D and J references using MiTCR v1.1. Only V-J combinations with frequency above 0.0001 were analysed, covering over 99% of repertoires. For each V-J combination, a TCR clonal expansion and chaos score was defined as the ratio of F50 clonal expansion to chaos observed in the TCRdist matrix. Welch's t-statistics and random forest were used to narrow the features down to about twelve V-J combinations, which were then fed into a naive Bayes classifier. Thyroid-blood repertoire similarity was quantified with the Morisita-Horn index. The public reads were quality trimmed at Q25 with fastp and then assembled into clones with MiXCR by TCRdb, keeping productive beta chains. A single entry per CDR3 protein holds the most common genes and DNA from its merged rows. None of the V and J calls come from the authors' own analysis; TCRdb made them. Across this sample there are over 500,000 distinct CDR3 sequences, with 20% to 25% seen only once. The ten largest account for around 7% of the sample.

Summary of the overall study and its limitations: Among expanded thyroid clonotypes with frequency above 0.001, most also showed up in blood, which suggests that blood repertoires may reflect the thyroid immune response. Sample size was not predetermined statistically, and investigators were not blinded to group allocation. Ophthalmopathy was separated from stable hyperthyroidism by the 13-signature model with around 88% sensitivity and about 83% specificity in cross-validation and with 80%/75% in the test set. In validation, the model predicted ophthalmopathy progression with more than 55% sensitivity and roughly 72% specificity; fewer than 15 predicted patients were CT-confirmed with GO in a median of approximately 6.5 months.

The CDR3 goes from the cysteine to the phenylalanine over 15 residues. The CDR3 DNA has 45 bases and is translated from base 1. Ends trimmed: V by 1 base, J by 4 bases; bases unmatched to a gene: 6. CDR1 and CDR2, per the germline V gene, are MDHEN and SYDVKM. This sequence uses TRBV28 and TRBJ2-5; 7 junctional bases match TRBD2. The source of this sequence is a woman between 18 and 30 years old with stable Graves' hyperthyroidism. Some clones in this sample may be carry-over from other donors' samples. Donor details come from another sample of the same person, matched by shared clones. Sequencing was carried out using peripheral blood. In nucleotides, the sequence is TGTGCCAGCAGTTTATCGCCTAGCGGCTCAGAGACCCAGTACTTC. It codes for CASSLSPSGSETQYF. This CDR3, with the reference TRBV28 and TRBJ2-5 proteins standing in past its ends, gives the full variable domain DVKVTQSSRYLVKRTGEKVFLECVQDMDHENMFWYRQDPGLGLRLIYFSYDVKMKEKGDIPEGYSVSREKKERFSLILESASTNQTSMYLCASSLSPSGSETQYFGPGTRLLVL.